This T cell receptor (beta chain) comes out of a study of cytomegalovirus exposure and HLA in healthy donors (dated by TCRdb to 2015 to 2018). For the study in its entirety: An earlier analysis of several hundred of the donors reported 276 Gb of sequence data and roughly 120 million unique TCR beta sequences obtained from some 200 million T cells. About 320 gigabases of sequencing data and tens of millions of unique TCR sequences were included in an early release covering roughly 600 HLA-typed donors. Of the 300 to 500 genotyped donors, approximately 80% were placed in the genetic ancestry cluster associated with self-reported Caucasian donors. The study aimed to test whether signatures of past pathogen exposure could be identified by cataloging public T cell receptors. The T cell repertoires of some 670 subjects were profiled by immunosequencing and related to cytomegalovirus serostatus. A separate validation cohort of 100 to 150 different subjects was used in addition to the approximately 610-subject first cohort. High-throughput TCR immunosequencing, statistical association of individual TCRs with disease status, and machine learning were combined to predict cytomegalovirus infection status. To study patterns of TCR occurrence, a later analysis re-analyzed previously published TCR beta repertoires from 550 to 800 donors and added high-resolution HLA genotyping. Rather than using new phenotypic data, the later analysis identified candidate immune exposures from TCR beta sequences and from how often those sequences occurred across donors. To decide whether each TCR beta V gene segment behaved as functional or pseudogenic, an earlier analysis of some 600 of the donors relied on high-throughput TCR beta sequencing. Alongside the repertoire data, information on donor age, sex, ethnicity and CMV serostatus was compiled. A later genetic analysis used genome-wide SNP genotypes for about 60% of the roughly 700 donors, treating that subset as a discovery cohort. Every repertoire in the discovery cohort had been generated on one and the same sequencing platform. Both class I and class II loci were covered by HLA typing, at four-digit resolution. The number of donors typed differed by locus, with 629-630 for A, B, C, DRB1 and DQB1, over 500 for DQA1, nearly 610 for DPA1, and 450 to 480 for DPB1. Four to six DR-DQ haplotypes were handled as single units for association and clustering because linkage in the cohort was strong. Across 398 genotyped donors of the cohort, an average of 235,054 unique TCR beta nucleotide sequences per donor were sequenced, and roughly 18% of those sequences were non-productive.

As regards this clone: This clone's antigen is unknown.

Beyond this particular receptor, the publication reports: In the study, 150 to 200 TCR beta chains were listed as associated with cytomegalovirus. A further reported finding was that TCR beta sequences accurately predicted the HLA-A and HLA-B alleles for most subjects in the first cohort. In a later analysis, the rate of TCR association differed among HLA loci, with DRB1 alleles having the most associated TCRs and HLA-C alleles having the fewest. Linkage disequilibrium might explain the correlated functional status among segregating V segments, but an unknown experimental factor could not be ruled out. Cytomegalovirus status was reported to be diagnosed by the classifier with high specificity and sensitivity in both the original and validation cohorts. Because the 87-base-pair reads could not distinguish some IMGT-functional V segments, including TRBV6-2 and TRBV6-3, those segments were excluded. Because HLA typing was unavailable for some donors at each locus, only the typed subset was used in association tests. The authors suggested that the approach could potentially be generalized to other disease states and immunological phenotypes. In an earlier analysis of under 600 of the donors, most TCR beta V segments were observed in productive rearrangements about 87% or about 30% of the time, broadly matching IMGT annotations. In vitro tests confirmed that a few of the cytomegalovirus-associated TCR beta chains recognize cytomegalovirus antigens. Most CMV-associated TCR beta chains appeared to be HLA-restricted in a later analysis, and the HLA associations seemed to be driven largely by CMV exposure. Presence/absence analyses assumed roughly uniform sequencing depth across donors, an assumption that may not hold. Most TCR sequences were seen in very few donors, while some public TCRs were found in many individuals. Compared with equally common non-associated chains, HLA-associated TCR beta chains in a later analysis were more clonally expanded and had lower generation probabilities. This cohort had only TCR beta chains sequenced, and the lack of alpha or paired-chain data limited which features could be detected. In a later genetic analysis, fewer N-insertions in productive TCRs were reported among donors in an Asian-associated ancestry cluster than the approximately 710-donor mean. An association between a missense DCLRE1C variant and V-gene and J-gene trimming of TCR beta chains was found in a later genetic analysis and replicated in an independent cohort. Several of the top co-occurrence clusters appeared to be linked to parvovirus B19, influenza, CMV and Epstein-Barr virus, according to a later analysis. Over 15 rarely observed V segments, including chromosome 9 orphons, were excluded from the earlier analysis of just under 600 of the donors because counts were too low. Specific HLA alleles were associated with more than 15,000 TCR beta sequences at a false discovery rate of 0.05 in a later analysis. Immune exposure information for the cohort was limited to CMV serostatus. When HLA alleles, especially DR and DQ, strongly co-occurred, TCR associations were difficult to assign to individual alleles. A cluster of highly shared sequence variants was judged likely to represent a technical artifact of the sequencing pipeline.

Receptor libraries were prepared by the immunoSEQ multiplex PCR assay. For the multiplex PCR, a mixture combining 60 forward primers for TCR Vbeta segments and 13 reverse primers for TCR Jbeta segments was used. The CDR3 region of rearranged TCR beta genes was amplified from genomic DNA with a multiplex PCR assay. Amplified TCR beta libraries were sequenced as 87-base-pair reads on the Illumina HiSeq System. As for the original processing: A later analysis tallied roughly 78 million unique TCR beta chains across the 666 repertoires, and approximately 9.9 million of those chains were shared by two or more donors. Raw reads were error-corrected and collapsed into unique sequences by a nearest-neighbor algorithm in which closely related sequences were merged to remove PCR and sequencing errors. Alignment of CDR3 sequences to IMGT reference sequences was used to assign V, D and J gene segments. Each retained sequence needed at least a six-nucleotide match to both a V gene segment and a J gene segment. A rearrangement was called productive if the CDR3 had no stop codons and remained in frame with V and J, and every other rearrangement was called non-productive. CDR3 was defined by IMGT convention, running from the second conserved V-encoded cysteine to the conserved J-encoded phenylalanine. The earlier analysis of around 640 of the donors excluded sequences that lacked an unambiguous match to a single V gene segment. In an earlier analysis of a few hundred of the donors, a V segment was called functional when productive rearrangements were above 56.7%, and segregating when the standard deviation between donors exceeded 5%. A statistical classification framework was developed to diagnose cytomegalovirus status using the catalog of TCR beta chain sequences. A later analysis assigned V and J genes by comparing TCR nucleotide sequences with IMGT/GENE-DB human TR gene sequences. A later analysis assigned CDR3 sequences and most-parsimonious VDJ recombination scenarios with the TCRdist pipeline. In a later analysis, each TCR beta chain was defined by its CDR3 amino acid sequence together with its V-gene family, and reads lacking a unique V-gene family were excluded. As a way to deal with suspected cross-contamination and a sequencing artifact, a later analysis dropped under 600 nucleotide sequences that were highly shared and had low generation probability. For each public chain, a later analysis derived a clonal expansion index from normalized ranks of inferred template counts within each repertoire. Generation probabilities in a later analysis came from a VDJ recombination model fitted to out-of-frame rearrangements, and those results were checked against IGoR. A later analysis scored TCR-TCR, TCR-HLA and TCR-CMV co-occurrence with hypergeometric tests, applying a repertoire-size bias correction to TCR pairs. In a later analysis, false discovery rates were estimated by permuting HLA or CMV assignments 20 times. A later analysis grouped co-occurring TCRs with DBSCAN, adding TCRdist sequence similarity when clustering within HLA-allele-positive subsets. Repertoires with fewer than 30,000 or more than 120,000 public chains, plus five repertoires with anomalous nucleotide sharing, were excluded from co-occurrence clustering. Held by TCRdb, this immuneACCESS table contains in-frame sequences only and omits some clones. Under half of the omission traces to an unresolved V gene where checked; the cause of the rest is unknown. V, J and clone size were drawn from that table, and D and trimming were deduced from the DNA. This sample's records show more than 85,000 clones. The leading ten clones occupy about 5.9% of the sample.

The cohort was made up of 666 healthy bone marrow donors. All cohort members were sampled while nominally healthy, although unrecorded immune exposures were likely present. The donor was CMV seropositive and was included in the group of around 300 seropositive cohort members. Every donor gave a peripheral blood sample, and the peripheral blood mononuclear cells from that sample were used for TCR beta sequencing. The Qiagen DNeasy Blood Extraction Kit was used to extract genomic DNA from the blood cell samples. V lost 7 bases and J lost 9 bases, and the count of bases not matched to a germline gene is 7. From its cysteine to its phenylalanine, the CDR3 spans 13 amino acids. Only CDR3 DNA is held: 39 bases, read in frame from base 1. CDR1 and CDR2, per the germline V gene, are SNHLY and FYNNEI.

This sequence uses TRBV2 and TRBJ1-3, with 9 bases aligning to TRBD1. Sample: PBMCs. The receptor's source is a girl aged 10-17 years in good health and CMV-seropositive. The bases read TGTGCCAGCAATGAGGGGACAGGGTCCACCATATATTTT. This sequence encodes CASNEGTGSTIYF.